This T cell receptor beta chain derives from a study of long-term antiretroviral therapy in people with HIV. Study-level points and caveats: Before ART, certain clones expanded, and these dominated the repertoire at all time points. Control repertoires displayed wider CDR3 length ranges than the HIV repertoires. All blood samples came from the years 2004 to 2017, possibly under older ART regimens.

The assay, immunoSEQ v3.0, was run at survey level. Assay: immunoSEQ multiplex PCR; the TCRdb copy retains only in-frame clones and omits some. The sample yields 32,000 or so clones, more than 60% seen once. The germline V gene encodes CDR1 SGHNT and CDR2 YYREEE (reference sequence). V lost 5 bases, J lost 0 bases, and 15 bases lay in between. The CDR3 covers 16 residues. Inclusion required at least two post-ART and at least one pre-ART PBMC samples. This clone was recorded a few times. Antigen: not known. V usage is TRBV5-4 and J usage is TRBJ1-3; no firm D call. This receptor was identified in a woman aged 45-59 years with HIV. Specimen: unsorted PBMCs, collected 2 years after starting antiretroviral therapy. DNA for the CDR3: TGTGCCAGCAGGATGGCCGGCAGTTCCTCTGGAAACACCATATATTTT. Its translation is CASRMAGSSSGNTIYF.